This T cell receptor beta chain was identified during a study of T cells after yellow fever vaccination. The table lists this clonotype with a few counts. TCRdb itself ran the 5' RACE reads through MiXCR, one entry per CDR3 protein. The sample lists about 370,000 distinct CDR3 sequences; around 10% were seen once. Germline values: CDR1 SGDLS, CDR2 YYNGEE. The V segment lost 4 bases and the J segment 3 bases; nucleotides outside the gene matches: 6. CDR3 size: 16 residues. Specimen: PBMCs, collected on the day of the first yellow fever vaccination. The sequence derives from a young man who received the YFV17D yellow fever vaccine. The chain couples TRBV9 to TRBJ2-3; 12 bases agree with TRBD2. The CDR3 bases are TGTGCCAGCAGCCCCCGGACTAGCGGGACTACAGATACGCAGTATTTT. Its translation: CASSPRTSGTTDTQYF.